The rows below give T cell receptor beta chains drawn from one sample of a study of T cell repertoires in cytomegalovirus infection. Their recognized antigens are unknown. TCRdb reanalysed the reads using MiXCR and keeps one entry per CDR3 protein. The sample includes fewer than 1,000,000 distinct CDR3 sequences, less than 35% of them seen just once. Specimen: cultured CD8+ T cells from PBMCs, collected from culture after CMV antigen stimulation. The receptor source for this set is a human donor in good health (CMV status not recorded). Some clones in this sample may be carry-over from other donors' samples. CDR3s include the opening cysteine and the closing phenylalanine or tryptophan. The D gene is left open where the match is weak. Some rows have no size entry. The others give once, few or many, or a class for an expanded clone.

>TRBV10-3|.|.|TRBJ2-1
CAIRIRGDEQFF
TGTGCCATTCGCATCAGGGGGGATGAGCAGTTCTTC
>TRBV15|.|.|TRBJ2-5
CATSRATDPQETQYF
TGTGCCACCAGCAGAGCGACAGACCCCCAAGAGACCCAGTACTTC
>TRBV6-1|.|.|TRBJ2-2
CASSDPPGPQGNTGELFF
TGTGCCAGCAGTGACCCCCCCGGGCCGCAGGGGAACACCGGGGAGCTGTTTTTT
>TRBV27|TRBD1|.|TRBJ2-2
CASSLDRASNTGELFF
TGTGCCAGCAGTTTAGACAGGGCCTCGAACACCGGGGAGCTGTTTTTT
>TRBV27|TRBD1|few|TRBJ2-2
CASNNLGTGIRTGELFF
TGTGCCAGCAACAACCTGGGGACAGGGATTCGCACCGGGGAGCTGTTTTTT
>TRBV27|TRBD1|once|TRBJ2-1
CASRQGNLYNEQFF
TGTGCCAGCCGACAGGGTAACCTTTACAATGAGCAGTTCTTC
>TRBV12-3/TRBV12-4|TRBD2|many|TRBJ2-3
CASSPAGGGTDTQYF
TGTGCCAGCAGTCCCGCGGGGGGTGGTACAGATACGCAGTATTTT
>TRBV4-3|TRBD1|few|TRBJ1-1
CASRPGQGDEAFF
TGCGCCAGCAGACCCGGACAGGGCGATGAAGCTTTCTTT
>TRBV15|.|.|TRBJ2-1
CATSREPQPSSYNEQFF
TGTGCCACCAGCAGAGAACCGCAGCCGAGCTCCTACAATGAGCAGTTCTTC
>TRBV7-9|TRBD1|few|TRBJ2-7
CASSLPGQGAREQYF
TGTGCCAGCAGCTTACCGGGACAGGGGGCACGCGAGCAGTACTTC
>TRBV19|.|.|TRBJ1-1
CASSEGGEGLNTEAFF
TGTGCCAGTAGTGAAGGCGGGGAAGGGTTGAACACTGAAGCTTTCTTT
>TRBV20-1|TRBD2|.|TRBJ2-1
CSARDPGLATYEQFF
TGCAGTGCTAGAGATCCAGGACTAGCGACCTATGAGCAGTTCTTC
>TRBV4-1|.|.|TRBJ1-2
CASSQDRGYHGYTF
TGTGCCAGCAGCCAAGATCGGGGGTACCATGGCTACACCTTC
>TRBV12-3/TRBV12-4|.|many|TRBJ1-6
CASSDGTVSWNSPLHF
TGTGCCAGCAGTGACGGGACCGTAAGCTGGAATTCACCCCTCCACTTT
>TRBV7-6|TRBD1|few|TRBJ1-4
CASSLGDRNEKLFF
TGTGCCAGCAGTTTGGGGGACAGGAATGAAAAACTGTTTTTT
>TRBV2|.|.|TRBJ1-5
CASSDGQFSNQPQHF
TGTGCCAGCAGTGACGGGCAGTTCAGCAATCAGCCCCAGCATTTT
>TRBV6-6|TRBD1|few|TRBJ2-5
CASSYSQGTQETQYF
TGTGCCAGCAGTTACTCACAGGGGACCCAAGAGACCCAGTACTTC
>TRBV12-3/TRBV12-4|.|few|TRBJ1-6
CASSTRGIDSPLHF
TGTGCCAGCAGCACTAGAGGGATTGATTCACCCCTCCACTTT
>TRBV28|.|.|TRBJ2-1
CASSTTNEYRLLRNEQFF
TGTGCCAGCAGTACGACGAACGAATACCGCCTATTGAGGAATGAGCAGTTCTTC
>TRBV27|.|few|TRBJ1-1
CASSLSRSRAEAFF
TGTGCCAGCAGTTTATCGAGAAGTAGGGCTGAAGCTTTCTTT
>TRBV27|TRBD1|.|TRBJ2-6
CASKLFGQGAEAASSGANVLTF
TGTGCCAGCAAACTCTTCGGACAGGGGGCGGAGGCAGCTTCCTCTGGGGCCAACGTCCTGACTTTC
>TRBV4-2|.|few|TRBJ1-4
CASSQEWRGEKLFF
TGTGCCAGCAGCCAAGAGTGGAGGGGTGAAAAACTGTTTTTT
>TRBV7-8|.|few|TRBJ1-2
CASSLAIGDPGRGTF
TGTGCCAGCAGCTTAGCAATCGGGGACCCCGGGCGGGGGACCTTC
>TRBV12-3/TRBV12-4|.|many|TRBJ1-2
CASSFIIQGSYGYTF
TGTGCCAGCAGTTTCATTATACAAGGATCCTATGGCTACACCTTC
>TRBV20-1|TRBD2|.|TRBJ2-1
CSAMTSGQGSYNEQFF
TGCAGTGCTATGACTAGCGGGCAAGGCTCCTACAATGAGCAGTTCTTC
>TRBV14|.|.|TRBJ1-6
CASSQGGGYNSPLHF
TGTGCCAGCAGCCAAGGAGGGGGCTATAATTCACCCCTCCACTTT
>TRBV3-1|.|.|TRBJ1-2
CASSQGGGEGYTF
TGTGCCAGCAGCCAAGGAGGTGGTGAGGGCTACACCTTC
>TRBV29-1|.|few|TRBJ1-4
CSVSETHIATNEKLFF
TGCAGCGTTTCCGAGACCCACATTGCAACTAATGAAAAACTGTTTTTT
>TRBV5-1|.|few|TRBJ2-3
CASSPRGEKTDTQYF
TGCGCCAGCAGCCCCAGGGGGGAGAAGACAGATACGCAGTATTTT
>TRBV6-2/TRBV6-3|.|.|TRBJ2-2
CASTIKVFPDAGELFF
TGTGCCAGCACGATTAAGGTTTTCCCAGACGCCGGGGAGCTGTTTTTT
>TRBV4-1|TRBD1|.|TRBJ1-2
CASSQLPGQGLYGYTF
TGCGCCAGCAGCCAACTACCGGGACAGGGCCTCTATGGCTACACCTTC
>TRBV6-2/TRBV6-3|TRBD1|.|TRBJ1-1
CASSNIGQGNTEAFF
TGTGCCAGCAGTAACATCGGACAGGGGAACACTGAAGCTTTCTTT
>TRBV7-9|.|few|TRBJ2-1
CASSWAEYNEQFF
TGTGCCAGCAGCTGGGCCGAATACAATGAGCAGTTCTTC
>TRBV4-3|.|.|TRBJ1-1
CASSQDHGGNAAEAFF
TGCGCCAGCAGCCAAGATCATGGGGGGAATGCCGCTGAAGCTTTCTTT
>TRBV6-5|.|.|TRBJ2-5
CASSFLGRTGGKETQYF
TGTGCCAGCAGTTTTTTGGGGCGGACTGGAGGCAAAGAGACCCAGTACTTC
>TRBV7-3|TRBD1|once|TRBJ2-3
CASGSAWQGELMGTQYF
TGTGCCAGCGGGTCAGCTTGGCAGGGGGAACTAATGGGTACGCAGTATTTT
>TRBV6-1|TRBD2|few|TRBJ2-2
CASSEIAGVITGELFF
TGTGCCAGCAGTGAGATAGCGGGGGTAATCACCGGGGAGCTGTTTTTT
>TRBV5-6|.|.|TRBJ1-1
CASSLGVKNTEAFF
TGTGCCAGCAGCTTGGGGGTTAAGAACACTGAAGCTTTCTTT
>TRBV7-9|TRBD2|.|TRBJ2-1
CASTTRGGSYNEQFF
TGTGCCAGTACAACGCGGGGGGGTAGCTACAATGAGCAGTTCTTC
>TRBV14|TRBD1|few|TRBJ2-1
CASSQKLRGQWANEQFF
TGTGCCAGCAGCCAAAAACTGAGGGGACAGTGGGCGAATGAGCAGTTCTTC
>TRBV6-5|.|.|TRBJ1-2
CASSYGTLRYGYTF
TGTGCCAGCAGTTACGGGACATTAAGATATGGCTACACCTTC
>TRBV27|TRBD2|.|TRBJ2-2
CASSIRGGGPYTGELFF
TGTGCCAGCAGTATCCGTGGCGGGGGGCCTTACACCGGGGAGCTGTTTTTT
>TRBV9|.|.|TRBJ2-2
CASSMTDTGELFF
TGTGCCAGCAGCATGACAGACACCGGGGAGCTGTTTTTT
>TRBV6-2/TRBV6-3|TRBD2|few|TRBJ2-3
CASSYLLAGAKGDTQYF
TGTGCCAGCAGTTACCTACTAGCGGGGGCCAAGGGGGATACGCAGTATTTT
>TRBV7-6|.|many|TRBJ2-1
CATGTGNEQFF
TGTGCCACGGGGACGGGCAATGAGCAGTTCTTC
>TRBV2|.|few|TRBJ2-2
CASSRPPFDWNTGELFF
TGTGCCAGCAGTCGGCCCCCCTTCGACTGGAACACCGGGGAGCTGTTTTTT
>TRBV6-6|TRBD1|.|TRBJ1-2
CASSYGDRGRYGYTF
TGTGCCAGCAGTTACGGAGACAGGGGCCGCTATGGCTACACCTTC
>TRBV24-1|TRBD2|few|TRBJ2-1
CATSGPRLAESYNEQFF
TGTGCCACCAGTGGTCCTCGACTAGCGGAGTCCTACAATGAGCAGTTCTTC
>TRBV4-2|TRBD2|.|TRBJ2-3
CASSRESGGSTDTQYF
TGTGCCAGCAGCCGGGAGAGCGGGGGGTCCACAGATACGCAGTATTTT
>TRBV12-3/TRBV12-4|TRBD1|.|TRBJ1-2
CASSLASTGAAYGYTF
TGTGCCAGCAGTTTAGCGTCAACAGGGGCCGCCTATGGCTACACCTTC
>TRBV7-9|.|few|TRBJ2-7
CASSPPRGTPSYEQYF
TGTGCCAGCAGCCCCCCCCGGGGGACTCCGTCCTACGAGCAGTACTTC